The clone carrying this T cell receptor beta chain showed up just once. This sample is part of a study of cytomegalovirus exposure and HLA in healthy donors. Looking at the study overall: An earlier analysis identified 120 million or so unique TCR beta sequences in about 180 million T cells.

PCR primers comprised 60 Vbeta and 13 Jbeta primers. The data were produced by immunoSEQ multiplex PCR, yet TCRdb's version contains in-frame clones alone and is incomplete. In the table there are about 89,000 clones, 75% to 80% of which are singletons. CDR3 size: 16 residues. Germline CDR1 SGHAT, CDR2 FQNNGV. The V end was cut by 4 bases, the J end by 0 bases, with 15 bases between. Sequenced material: PBMCs. This sequence originates from a man aged 25-40 years in good health and CMV-seronegative. This chain connects TRBV11-2 to TRBJ1-2, with D hard to call. CDR3 sequence reads: CASSSPWWSANYGYTF. DNA for the CDR3: TGTGCCAGCAGCTCCCCGTGGTGGTCGGCTAACTATGGCTACACCTTC.